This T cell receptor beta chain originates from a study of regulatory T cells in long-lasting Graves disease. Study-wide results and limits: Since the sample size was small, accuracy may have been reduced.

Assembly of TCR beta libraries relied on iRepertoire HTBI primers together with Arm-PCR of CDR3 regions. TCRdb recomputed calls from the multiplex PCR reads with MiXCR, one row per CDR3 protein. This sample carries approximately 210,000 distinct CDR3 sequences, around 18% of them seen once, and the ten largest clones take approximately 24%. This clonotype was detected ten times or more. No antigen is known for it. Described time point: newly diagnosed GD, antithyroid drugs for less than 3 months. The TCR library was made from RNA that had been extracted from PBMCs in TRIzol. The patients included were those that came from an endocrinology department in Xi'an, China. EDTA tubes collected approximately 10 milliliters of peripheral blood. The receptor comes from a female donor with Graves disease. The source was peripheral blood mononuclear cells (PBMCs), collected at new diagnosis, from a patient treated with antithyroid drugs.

In DNA form, the CDR3 reads TGTGCCAGCAGTGACGAGACTTCAGGGGTAAATTACAATGAGCAGTTCTTC. It translates to CASSDETSGVNYNEQFF. The chain recombines TRBV2 with TRBJ2-1; D might be TRBD1 (6 bases). V lost 3 bases, J lost 4 bases, and 19 bases lay in between. CDR1 SNHLY and CDR2 FYNNEI come from the germline V gene. CDR3 length equals 17 residues. The full variable domain, its missing parts supplied by reference TRBV2 and TRBJ2-1, is EPEVTQTPSHQVTQMGQEVILRCVPISNHLYFYWYRQILGQKVEFLVSFYNNEISEKSEIFDDQFSVERPDGSNFTLKIRSTKLEDSAMYFCASSDETSGVNYNEQFFGPGTRLTVL.